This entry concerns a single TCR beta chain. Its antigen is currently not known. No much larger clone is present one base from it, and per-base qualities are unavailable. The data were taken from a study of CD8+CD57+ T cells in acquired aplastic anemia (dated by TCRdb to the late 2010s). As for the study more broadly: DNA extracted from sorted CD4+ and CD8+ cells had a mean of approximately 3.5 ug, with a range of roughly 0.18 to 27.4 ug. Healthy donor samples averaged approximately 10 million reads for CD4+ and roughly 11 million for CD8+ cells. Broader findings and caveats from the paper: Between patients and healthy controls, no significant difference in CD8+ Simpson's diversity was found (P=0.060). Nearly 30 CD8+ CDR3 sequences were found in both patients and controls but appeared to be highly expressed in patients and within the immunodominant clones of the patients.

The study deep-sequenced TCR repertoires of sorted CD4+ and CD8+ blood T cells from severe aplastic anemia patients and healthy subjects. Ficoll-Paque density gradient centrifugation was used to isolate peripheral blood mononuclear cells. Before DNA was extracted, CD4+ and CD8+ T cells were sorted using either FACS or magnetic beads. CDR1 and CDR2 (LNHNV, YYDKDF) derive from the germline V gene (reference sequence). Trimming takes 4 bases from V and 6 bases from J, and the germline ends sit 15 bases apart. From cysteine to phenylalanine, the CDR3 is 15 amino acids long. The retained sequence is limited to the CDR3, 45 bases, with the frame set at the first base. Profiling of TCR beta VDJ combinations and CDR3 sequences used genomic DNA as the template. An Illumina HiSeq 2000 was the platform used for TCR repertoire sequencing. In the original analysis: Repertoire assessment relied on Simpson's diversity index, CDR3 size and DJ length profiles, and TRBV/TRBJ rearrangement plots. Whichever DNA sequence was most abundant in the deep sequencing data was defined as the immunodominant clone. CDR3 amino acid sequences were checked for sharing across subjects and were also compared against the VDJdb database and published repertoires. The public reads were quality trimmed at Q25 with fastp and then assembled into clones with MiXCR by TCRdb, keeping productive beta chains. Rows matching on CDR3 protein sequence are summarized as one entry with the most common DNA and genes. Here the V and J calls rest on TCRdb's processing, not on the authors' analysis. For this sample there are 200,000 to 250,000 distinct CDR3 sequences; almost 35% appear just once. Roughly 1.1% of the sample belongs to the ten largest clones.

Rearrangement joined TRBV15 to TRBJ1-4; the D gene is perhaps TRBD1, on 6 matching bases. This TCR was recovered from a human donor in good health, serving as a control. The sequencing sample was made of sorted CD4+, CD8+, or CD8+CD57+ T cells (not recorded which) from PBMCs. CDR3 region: CATSIYLDRDEKLFF. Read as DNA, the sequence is TGTGCCACCAGCATATATCTGGACAGAGATGAAAAACTGTTTTTT.